Here is one T cell receptor (beta chain) with its context. In the original workflow: From reference gene primer amplification, estimates of nucleated cell counts were derived. Sequenced by immunoSEQ multiplex PCR; TCRdb stores in-frame clones only, minus some. V, J and clone size reflect that table, while D and trimming were determined from the DNA. The sample consists of about 370,000 clones, around 89% of them appearing once. These data originate in a study of blood T cell repertoires in COVID-19. Trimming removed 0 bases from V and 2 bases from J, with 8 bases in between. Germline V CDR1 and CDR2: MNHEY, SVGAGI. The CDR3 totals 14 residues.

The sequencing input was PBMCs or T cells enriched from blood (not recorded which). The sequence derives from a man younger than 30 who had recovered from COVID-19. The chain uses TRBV6-5 and TRBJ2-7, with a possible D match to TRBD1 (6 bases). Here the CDR3 reads CASSYSTGPYEQYF. As DNA, the CDR3 is TGTGCCAGCAGTTACTCGACAGGACCCTACGAGCAGTACTTC.